Each of the 29 T cell receptor beta chains below was sequenced from the same sample in a study of cytomegalovirus exposure and HLA in healthy donors (dated by TCRdb to the late 2010s). Preparation of the library involved the immunoSEQ multiplex PCR assay. The multiplex PCR relied on a mix of 60 forward primers for TCR Vbeta segments and 13 reverse primers for TCR Jbeta segments. TCRdb carries this immuneACCESS record with in-frame sequences only. Its versions omit some clonotypes, under half of them owing to an unresolved V gene in the studies checked, with the rest unexplained. This sample has roughly 140,000 clones in its table, and about 72% of those were observed once. Jointly, the top ten make up 2% to 2.5% of the sample. The specimen was PBMCs. Every receptor here comes from a man in his forties in good health and CMV-seronegative.

This rearrangement joins TRBV7-9 to TRBJ2-7; TRBD2 might be the D (5 bases). The CDR3 loop spans 12 amino acids. Trimming pared 6 bases from V and 5 bases from J, leaving 11 bases between. The germline V gene encodes CDR1 SEHNR and CDR2 FQNEAQ (reference sequence). DNA for the CDR3: TGTGCCAGCAGTTGGGCGGAGGACGAGCAGTACTTC. It is translated as CASSWAEDEQYF.

The J gene is TRBJ2-1, the V gene TRBV7-9, with 11 bases that match TRBD2. CDR3 size: 15 residues. CDR1 SEHNR and CDR2 FQNEAQ come from the germline V gene (reference sequence). V trimming: 3 bases; J trimming: 5 bases; junction bases outside the gene matches: 3. CDR3 DNA sequence: TGTGCCAGCAGCTTTACTAGCGGGAGCCACAATGAGCAGTTCTTC. Translating gives CASSFTSGSHNEQFF.

The rearrangement uses TRBV19 and TRBJ2-7; no definite D call. The CDR3 is made up of 14 amino acids. Looked up from germline, CDR1 is LNHDA and CDR2 is SQIVND (reference sequence). The ends were cut back, 3 bases at V and 0 bases at J, with 9 bases in the middle. CDR3 sequence (DNA): TGTGCCAGTAGTATCCGTCAGGACTCCTACGAGCAGTACTTC. It is translated as CASSIRQDSYEQYF. The full variable domain, with the rest looked up from reference TRBV19 and TRBJ2-7, is DGGITQSPKYLFRKEGQNVTLSCEQNLNHDAMYWYRQDPGQGLRLIYYSQIVNDFQKGDIAEGYSVSREKKESFPLTVTSAQKNPTAFYLCASSIRQDSYEQYFGPGTRLTVT.

The CDR3 DNA sequence: TGTGCCACCTCAGGACAGGGTGCCTACGAGCAGTACTTC. As protein: CATSGQGAYEQYF. The chain joins TRBV2 to TRBJ2-7, with 8 bases matching TRBD1. CDR3 length: 13 amino acids. Looked up from germline, CDR1 is SNHLY and CDR2 is FYNNEI. After removal of 10 bases from V and 2 bases from J, the junction contained 7 bases not matched to a gene.

The chain employs TRBV19 and TRBJ2-7; D might be TRBD2 (6 bases). Germline-derived CDR1 and CDR2 are LNHDA and SQIVND (reference sequence). V was trimmed by 0 bases and J by 9 bases, leaving 12 bases between them. This CDR3 has 13 amino acids. The CDR3 nucleotides are TGTGCCAGTAGTATAGATCCTAGCGATGTGCAGTACTTC. This sequence encodes CASSIDPSDVQYF.

V gene TRBV7-2 combines with J gene TRBJ1-5; D remains ambiguous. Germline loops: CDR1 SGHTA, CDR2 FQGNSA. Trimming removed 0 bases at V and 0 bases at J, with 3 bases between. There are 14 residues in the CDR3. CDR3 region: CASSLANSNQPQHF. CDR3 DNA sequence: TGTGCCAGCAGCTTAGCCAATAGCAATCAGCCCCAGCATTTT.

This chain links TRBV5-4 with TRBJ2-1; D is unclear. Looked up from germline, CDR1 is SGHNT and CDR2 is YYREEE (reference sequence). V was pared by 2 bases and J by 0 bases, with 12 bases between. The CDR3 has 16 amino acids. The CDR3 bases are TGTGCCAGCAGCTTAAAAGGCGGCACCTCCTACAATGAGCAGTTCTTC. Protein sequence: CASSLKGGTSYNEQFF.

The V gene is TRBV5-8, the J gene TRBJ2-7; D may be TRBD1 (6 bases). Germline V CDR1 and CDR2: SGHTS, YDEGEE. The CDR3 has 14 amino acids. Trimming removed 5 bases at V and 4 bases at J, with 16 bases between. The CDR3 sequence is CASSNAGDVYEQYF. The CDR3, as DNA: TGTGCCAGCAGTAACGCAGGGGACGTATACGAGCAGTACTTC.

The J gene is TRBJ2-1, the V gene TRBV15, with TRBD2 identical over 11 bases. CDR1 LNHNV and CDR2 YYDKDF come from the germline V gene (reference sequence). The CDR3 is 15 amino acids. V trimming: 7 bases; J trimming: 4 bases; junction bases outside the gene matches: 6. The CDR3 loop is CATTPGLADYNEQFF. CDR3 coding DNA: TGTGCCACCACCCCGGGACTAGCGGATTACAATGAGCAGTTCTTC.

This clone was recorded only once. The V and J genes are TRBV5-1 and TRBJ2-7, with 14 bases lining up with TRBD2. V shed 4 bases and J 3 bases; nucleotides not matched to a gene: 0. The CDR3 runs to 14 residues. In germline, CDR1 is SGHRS, CDR2 YFSETQ. In DNA form, the CDR3 reads TGCGCCAGCAGCGGGACTAGCGGGAGCTACGAGCAGTACTTC. Its translation: CASSGTSGSYEQYF.

The rearrangement links TRBV5-1 to TRBJ1-4; D unresolved. V lost 6 bases and J 3 bases, leaving 15 bases between the germline ends. The CDR3 spans 15 residues. The germline gives CDR1 SGHRS, CDR2 YFSETQ. CDR3 sequence reads: CASNPLGEANEKLFF. The CDR3 nucleotides are TGCGCCAGCAACCCCCTCGGGGAAGCTAATGAAAAACTGTTTTTT.

V usage is TRBV7-8 and J usage is TRBJ1-2; 7 positions match TRBD1. The germline V gene encodes CDR1 SGHVS and CDR2 FQNEAQ. The CDR3 has 15 amino acids. J was trimmed by 0 bases and V by 3 bases; bases with no gene match: 4. In DNA, the CDR3 is TGTGCCAGCAGCTTGTCGACAGGGTCTAACTATGGCTACACCTTC. The encoded protein is CASSLSTGSNYGYTF.

This rearrangement joins TRBV5-5 to TRBJ1-1, with a tentative D call TRBD1 (6 bases). V was shortened by 0 bases and J by 5 bases, with 11 bases between the two germline ends. Germline V gene sequence: CDR1 SGHKS, CDR2 YYEKEE (reference sequence). The CDR3 has 14 amino acids. DNA of the CDR3: TGTGCCAGCAGCTTGGTCAGGGGACGGACTGAAGCTTTCTTT. This sequence encodes CASSLVRGRTEAFF.

V usage is TRBV7-3 and J usage is TRBJ2-3; 9 nucleotides align to TRBD2. From germline, CDR1 is SGHTA and CDR2 FQGTGA. There are 15 residues in the CDR3. Trimming removed 3 bases from V and 3 bases from J; junction bases left unmatched: 4. The CDR3 loop is CASSFGLAGTDTQYF. Here the CDR3 DNA reads TGTGCCAGCAGCTTTGGCCTAGCGGGGACAGATACGCAGTATTTT.

The chain carries TRBV7-9 and TRBJ1-2, with D hard to call. The germline V and J ends were trimmed by 2 bases and 1 base, with 11 bases remaining between them. The CDR3 is 15 amino acids. CDR1 is SEHNR and CDR2 is FQNEAQ in the germline V gene (reference sequence). The CDR3 sequence is CASSLPPGSNYGYTF. In nucleotides, the CDR3 is TGTGCCAGCAGCTTACCCCCCGGGAGTAACTATGGCTACACCTTC.

The chain employs TRBV7-2 and TRBJ2-7; D is possibly TRBD1 (5 bases). CDR3 size: 13 residues. Germline assignment: CDR1 SGHTA and CDR2 FQGNSA. Deletions cut 6 bases from V and 3 bases from J, with 12 bases between. The CDR3 here is CASRQGPNYEQYF. The CDR3 region has the DNA TGTGCCAGCAGGCAGGGCCCTAACTACGAGCAGTACTTC. Combining the CDR3 with reference TRBV7-2 and TRBJ2-7 gives the whole variable domain GAGVSQSPSNKVTEKGKDVELRCDPISGHTALYWYRQSLGQGLEFLIYFQGNSAPDKSGLPSDRFSAERTGGSVSTLTIQRTQQEDSAVYLCASRQGPNYEQYFGPGTRLTVT.

The chain joins TRBV29-1 to TRBJ2-5; TRBD1 matches 12 bases. This CDR3 has 14 residues. In germline, CDR1 is SQVTM, CDR2 ANQGSEA. Unmatched junction bases numbered 7, after V lost 7 bases and J lost 4 bases. CDR3 sequence: CSAGGTGGPETQYF. CDR3 DNA: TGCAGCGCTGGGGGGACAGGGGGCCCAGAGACCCAGTACTTC.

This rearrangement joins TRBV19 to TRBJ1-1; 8 nucleotides align to TRBD1. The CDR3 is 13 residues long. V lost 5 bases, J lost 11 bases, and 10 bases stayed unmatched. Germline loops: CDR1 LNHDA, CDR2 SQIVND (reference sequence). Here the CDR3 reads CASSSQGALNAFF. CDR3 sequence (DNA): TGTGCCAGTAGTTCCCAGGGGGCTTTAAACGCTTTCTTT.

This chain's CDR3 is CASSQVGTGGFEQYF. Here the CDR3 DNA reads TGCGCCAGCAGCCAAGTCGGGACAGGGGGTTTCGAGCAGTACTTC. The chain uses TRBV4-1 and TRBJ2-7; TRBD1 agrees at 11 bases. The CDR3 length is 15 residues. The V and J ends lost 1 base and 6 bases, in that order; junction bases with no gene match: 5. Per the germline V gene, CDR1 is MGHRA and CDR2 is YSYEKL.

Only a few counts were recorded for this clone. The V and J genes are TRBV5-1 and TRBJ2-5; possible D gene TRBD1, 5 bases. Trimming removed 4 bases from V and 7 bases from J, with 11 bases in between. The CDR3 is 12 amino acids. The V gene's germline CDR1 is SGHRS and CDR2 YFSETQ. The CDR3 DNA reads TGCGCCAGCAGCCAGGACCAGGGGACCCAGTACTTC. Its translation is CASSQDQGTQYF. The complete variable domain, with remaining parts taken from reference TRBV5-1 and TRBJ2-5, reads KAGVTQTPRYLIKTRGQQVTLSCSPISGHRSVSWYQQTPGQGLQFLFEYFSETQRNKGNFPGRFSGRQFSNSRSEMNVSTLELGDSALYLCASSQDQGTQYFGPGTRLLVL.

This rearrangement joins TRBV5-6 to TRBJ2-2; TRBD1 matches at 11 bases. J gave up 5 bases and V 4 bases, and 13 bases lay outside the gene matches. The CDR3 spans 18 residues. CDR1 and CDR2 (germline): SGHDT, YYEEEE. The CDR3 nucleotides are TGTGCCAGCAGCATAAGGACAGGGGGCGCATTTTTTACCGGGGAGCTGTTTTTT. Its translation: CASSIRTGGAFFTGELFF.

The chain is built from TRBV4-3 and TRBJ2-1; 8 bases line up with TRBD2. This CDR3 region has 15 residues. Trimming cost V 5 bases and J 2 bases; bases outside gene matches: 5. Germline lookup yields CDR1 LGHNA and CDR2 YSLEER. The CDR3 DNA follows: TGCGCCAGCAGCTCCAGCGGGAGCGCCTACAATGAGCAGTTCTTC. It encodes CASSSSGSAYNEQFF.

The CDR3 loop reads CASSRPGQRYSNQPQHF. The CDR3 nucleotides read TGTGCCAGTAGTAGACCGGGACAGAGATATAGCAATCAGCCCCAGCATTTT. This chain connects TRBV19 to TRBJ1-5; 7 bases are shared with TRBD1. Germline V gene sequence: CDR1 LNHDA, CDR2 SQIVND (reference sequence). V shed 4 bases, J shed 0 bases, and the junction held 9 bases outside the gene matches. CDR3 size: 17 residues. Based on the CDR3 plus reference TRBV19 and TRBJ1-5, the full variable domain is DGGITQSPKYLFRKEGQNVTLSCEQNLNHDAMYWYRQDPGQGLRLIYYSQIVNDFQKGDIAEGYSVSREKKESFPLTVTSAQKNPTAFYLCASSRPGQRYSNQPQHFGDGTRLSIL.

This chain connects TRBV5-1 to TRBJ2-1; 9 bases are shared with TRBD2. The germline V gene has CDR1 SGHRS and CDR2 YFSETQ. This CDR3 region has 17 residues. Losses at the gene ends were 4 bases for V and 7 bases for J; bases not matched to a gene: 15. The CDR3 region is CASSEDYGGGGRNEQFF. The CDR3 DNA follows: TGCGCCAGCAGCGAGGACTATGGCGGGGGGGGCCGTAATGAGCAGTTCTTC. The entire variable domain, with the rest obtained from reference TRBV5-1 and TRBJ2-1, is as follows: KAGVTQTPRYLIKTRGQQVTLSCSPISGHRSVSWYQQTPGQGLQFLFEYFSETQRNKGNFPGRFSGRQFSNSRSEMNVSTLELGDSALYLCASSEDYGGGGRNEQFFGPGTRLTVL.

This clone was found a few times. This chain connects TRBV28 to TRBJ2-1; D is unresolved. Germline V lookup: CDR1 MDHEN, CDR2 SYDVKM. Deletions cut 7 bases from V and 4 bases from J, with 14 bases between. This CDR3 has 14 amino acids. The CDR3 DNA is TGTGCCAGCACCCCCCTCCCGGGTTACAATGAGCAGTTCTTC. Encoded protein: CASTPLPGYNEQFF.

V is TRBV5-8 and J is TRBJ2-4; a possible D gene is TRBD1 (6 bases). This CDR3 has 15 residues. In germline, CDR1 is SGHTS, CDR2 YDEGEE. Trimming pared 2 bases from V and 0 bases from J, leaving 9 bases between. As DNA, the CDR3 is TGTGCCAGCAGCTTAGGACAGCTAGCCAAAAACATTCAGTACTTC. Translation gives CASSLGQLAKNIQYF.

The chain is built from TRBV12-5 and TRBJ2-3; 8 bases map to TRBD2. Looked up from germline, CDR1 is LGHNT and CDR2 is FRNRAP. With 1 base clipped from V and 5 bases from J, the junction kept 8 bases outside the gene matches. The CDR3 extends over 16 amino acids. The chain's CDR3 is CASGLGSGGIRDTQYF. The CDR3 region has the DNA TGTGCTAGTGGTTTGGGGAGCGGGGGAATACGAGATACGCAGTATTTT. The variable domain in full, completed from reference TRBV12-5 and TRBJ2-3, reads DARVTQTPRHKVTEMGQEVTMRCQPILGHNTVFWYRQTMMQGLELLAYFRNRAPLDDSGMPKDRFSAEMPDATLATLKIQPSEPRDSAVYFCASGLGSGGIRDTQYFGPGTRLTVL.

This sequence joins TRBV19 and TRBJ2-7; 10 nucleotides align to TRBD2. CDR1 and CDR2 from the germline V gene are LNHDA and SQIVND (reference sequence). V gave up 6 bases and J gave up 6 bases; unmatched junction bases: 2. The CDR3 loop spans 12 amino acids. The CDR3 coding sequence is TGTGCCAGTAGCTTAGCGGGAGGCGAGCAGTACTTC. Protein sequence: CASSLAGGEQYF.

The CDR3 DNA reads TGTGCCAGCAGGGCAGACACCGGGGAGCTGTTTTTT. It is translated as CASRADTGELFF. The V call is TRBV9, the J call TRBJ2-2, with D uncertain. Germline CDR1 and CDR2: SGDLS and YYNGEE. This CDR3 has 12 amino acids. Trimming stripped 5 bases from V and 3 bases from J, with 5 bases between.